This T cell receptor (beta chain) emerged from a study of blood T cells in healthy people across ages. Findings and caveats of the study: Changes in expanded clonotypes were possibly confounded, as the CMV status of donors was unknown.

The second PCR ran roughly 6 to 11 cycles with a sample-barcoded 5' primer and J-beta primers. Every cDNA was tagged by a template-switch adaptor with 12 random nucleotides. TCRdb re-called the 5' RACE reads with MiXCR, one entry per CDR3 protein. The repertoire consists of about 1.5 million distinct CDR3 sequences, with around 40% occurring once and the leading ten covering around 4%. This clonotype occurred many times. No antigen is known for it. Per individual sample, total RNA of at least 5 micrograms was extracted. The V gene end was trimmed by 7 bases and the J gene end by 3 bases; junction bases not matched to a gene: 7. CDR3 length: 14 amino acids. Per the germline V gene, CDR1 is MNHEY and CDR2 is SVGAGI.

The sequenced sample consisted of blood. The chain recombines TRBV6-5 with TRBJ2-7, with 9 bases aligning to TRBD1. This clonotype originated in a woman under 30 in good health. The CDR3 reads CASTTGGKYYEQYF. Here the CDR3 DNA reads TGTGCCAGCACCACAGGGGGCAAATACTACGAGCAGTACTTC.